The TCR beta chain described here comes from a study of T cell responses to AZD1222 COVID-19 vaccine. Profiling relied on immunoSEQ multiplex PCR, and the TCRdb table lists in-frame clones only, not all of them. The data contain 90,000 to 120,000 clones, about 89% of them singletons. Trimming pared 5 bases from V and 7 bases from J, leaving 11 bases between. Germline lookup yields CDR1 DFQATT and CDR2 SNEGSKA (reference sequence). The CDR3 is made up of 11 amino acids. The receptor was isolated from an adult who received the AZD1222 COVID-19 vaccine. The rearrangement uses TRBV20-1 and TRBJ1-2; maybe TRBD1 (6 bases). Sequenced here: peripheral blood, sampled 28 days after the second AZD1222 dose. The CDR3 coding sequence is TGCAGTGCTTTCAGACAGGCTGGCTACACCTTC. Translation gives CSAFRQAGYTF.